The 3 T cell receptor beta chains below were found in one sample sequenced in a study of early T cells in non-severe SARS-CoV-2 infection. One entry per CDR3 protein, called by TCRdb with MiXCR from the 5' RACE reads. The data show 86,000 or so distinct CDR3 sequences, about an eighth seen once. The material sequenced was whole blood. The receptors come from an adult who was a healthcare worker with PCR-confirmed SARS-CoV-2 infection or an uninfected control (not recorded which).

The J gene is TRBJ1-2, the V gene TRBV29-1; 8 nucleotides agree with TRBD1. The CDR3 spans 11 residues. Germline CDR1 reads SQVTM; CDR2 reads ANQGSEA. Losses at the gene ends were 7 bases for V and 7 bases for J; bases not matched to a gene: 5. CDR3 residues: CSGTQGAGYTF. DNA for the CDR3: TGCAGCGGGACCCAGGGGGCTGGCTACACCTTC. The complete variable domain, with remaining parts taken from reference TRBV29-1 and TRBJ1-2, reads SAVISQKPSRDICQRGTSLTIQCQVDSQVTMMFWYRQQPGQSLTLIATANQGSEATYESGFVIDKFPISRPNLTFSTLTVSNMSPEDSSIYLCSGTQGAGYTFGSGTRLTVV.

This clonotype was recorded a few times. The chain is built from TRBV27 and TRBJ2-7; possible D gene TRBD1, 6 bases. V lost 1 base and J 1 base, leaving 8 bases between the germline ends. CDR3 length equals 14 residues. The V gene's germline CDR1 is MNHEY and CDR2 SMNVEV (reference sequence). The CDR3 here is CASSLLQGSYEQYF. In DNA, the CDR3 is TGTGCCAGCAGTTTATTGCAGGGGTCCTACGAGCAGTACTTC.

This clonotype was observed many times. CDR3 loop: CASSLEAHPGDQYF. CDR3 nucleotide sequence: TGTGCCAGCAGCTTAGAAGCGCACCCGGGGGATCAGTACTTC. The rearrangement joins TRBV11-2 to TRBJ2-7; D possibly corresponds to TRBD2 (6 bases). Trimming pared 0 bases from V and 10 bases from J, leaving 16 bases between. The germline gives CDR1 SGHAT, CDR2 FQNNGV. This CDR3 has 14 residues. Together with reference TRBV11-2 and TRBJ2-7, the CDR3 gives the full variable domain: EAGVAQSPRYKIIEKRQSVAFWCNPISGHATLYWYQQILGQGPKLLIQFQNNGVVDDSQLPKDRFSAERLKGVDSTLKIQPAKLEDSAVYLCASSLEAHPGDQYFGPGTRLTVT.